This TCR beta chain was sequenced in a study of Ad26.COV2.S vaccination and SARS-CoV-2 variants. Study results and caveats: Non-spike TCR breadth showed similarity between vaccine and placebo recipients. There was reportedly substantial breadth in spike-specific CD8+ and CD4+ T cell responses after vaccination.

The CDR3 is 15 amino acids. From germline, CDR1 is SGDLS and CDR2 YYNGEE. V lost 0 bases to trimming and J lost 4 bases; unmatched junction nucleotides: 4. Data came from immunoSEQ multiplex PCR; TCRdb stores just in-frame clones and leaves some out. In the table there are roughly 180,000 clones, 87% of which are singletons. Worth noting for this clone: Its specificity is unknown.

The chain is built from TRBV9 and TRBJ2-5; 9 nucleotides match TRBD1. Sequenced here: peripheral blood, sampled after recovery from COVID-19. The origin of this receptor is a human donor who had recovered from COVID-19. This chain's CDR3 is CASSVVGQGGETQYF. The CDR3 nucleotides are TGTGCCAGCAGCGTAGTGGGACAGGGAGGAGAGACCCAGTACTTC.